This entry lists 19 T cell receptor beta chains sequenced from one sample in a study of CD8+ T cells in alopecia areata. cDNA serving as the sequencing template came from extracted, reverse transcribed RNA. The repertoire was sequenced with immunoSEQ multiplex PCR; TCRdb's copy has only in-frame clones and lacks some. The sample carries 200,000 to 250,000 clones, under 75% recorded once. Treatment reported: oral pan-JAK inhibitor, 5-10 mg twice daily. The sequenced sample was CD4+ T cells sorted from blood, obtained at week 4, from a patient treated with tofacitinib. Receptors originate from a human donor with alopecia areata.

The J gene is TRBJ2-7, the V gene TRBV20-1; D assignment may be TRBD1 or TRBD2 (5 bases each). CDR3 length: 11 amino acids. V was pared by 3 bases and J by 5 bases, with 8 bases between. CDR1 DFQATT and CDR2 SNEGSKA come from the germline V gene (reference sequence). The chain's CDR3 is CSARRGHEQYF. The DNA for the CDR3 is TGCAGTGCTAGGAGGGGTCACGAGCAGTACTTC.

The chain uses TRBV29-1 and TRBJ2-7; D possibly corresponds to TRBD2 (6 bases). Per the germline V gene, CDR1 is SQVTM and CDR2 is ANQGSEA. V was trimmed by 8 bases and J by 6 bases, leaving 17 bases between them. This CDR3 has 12 amino acids. CDR3 nucleotide sequence: TGCAGCACCCGCCGGGAGACCGGCGAGCAGTACTTC. Its protein is CSTRRETGEQYF.

V is TRBV5-1 and J is TRBJ2-5, with 7 bases identical to TRBD1. The CDR3 has 15 residues. Per the germline V gene, CDR1 is SGHRS and CDR2 is YFSETQ. The junction had 6 bases not matched to a gene; V was cut back by 0 bases and J by 4 bases. CDR3 sequence reads: CASSLGDRVSETQYF. DNA for the CDR3: TGCGCCAGCAGCTTGGGTGACAGGGTATCAGAGACCCAGTACTTC. Full variable domain (missing parts from reference TRBV5-1 and TRBJ2-5): KAGVTQTPRYLIKTRGQQVTLSCSPISGHRSVSWYQQTPGQGLQFLFEYFSETQRNKGNFPGRFSGRQFSNSRSEMNVSTLELGDSALYLCASSLGDRVSETQYFGPGTRLLVL.

This clone was seen a single time. The chain uses TRBV7-2 and TRBJ2-7; the D gene is possibly TRBD1 (6 bases). Trimming removed 4 bases from V and 2 bases from J, with 15 bases in between. The CDR3 runs to 15 residues. Germline CDR1 SGHTA, CDR2 FQGNSA. CDR3 nucleotide sequence: TGTGCCAGCAGCTCTAGGACAGTCCCAACCTACGAGCAGTACTTC. Protein product: CASSSRTVPTYEQYF.

In the case of this clone: This CDR3 is also generated by other DNA sequences in the sample. The chain uses TRBV29-1 and TRBJ1-1; D is ambiguous. The CDR3 totals 13 residues. Germline CDR1 SQVTM, CDR2 ANQGSEA. V was clipped by 3 bases and J by 0 bases, with 8 bases between them. The DNA of the CDR3 is TGCAGCGTTGAGGTCAGTATGAACACTGAAGCTTTCTTT. Protein product: CSVEVSMNTEAFF.

A word on this clone: The same CDR3 also results from other DNA sequences found in this sample. The chain employs TRBV4-3 and TRBJ2-7; weak D call: TRBD2 (5 bases). V shed 0 bases and J shed 4 bases, with 7 bases lying between them. In germline, CDR1 is LGHNA, CDR2 YSLEER. This CDR3 is built from 13 residues. CDR3 nucleotide sequence: TGCGCCAGCAGCCAAGATCGGGGTTACGAGCAGTACTTC. Its protein is CASSQDRGYEQYF.

This clone appeared a few times. This sequence joins TRBV29-1 and TRBJ2-7; 7 bases align to TRBD1. Germline V lookup: CDR1 SQVTM, CDR2 ANQGSEA. This CDR3 is 14 amino acids long. After removal of 1 base from V and 2 bases from J, the junction contained 5 bases not matched to a gene. CDR3 DNA: TGCAGCGTTGAAGGGACAGGAACCCCCTACGAGCAGTACTTC. Its protein product is CSVEGTGTPYEQYF.

The V gene is TRBV30, the J gene TRBJ1-1; D is unresolved. This CDR3 has 13 residues. CDR1 and CDR2 (germline): GTSNPN, SVGIG (reference sequence). V dropped 1 base and J dropped 4 bases, with 10 bases sitting between them. As DNA, the CDR3 is TGTGCCTGGAGTGAAGGGAGCGCCACTGAAGCTTTCTTT. It is translated as CAWSEGSATEAFF.

The CDR3 loop is CASSPFAGSSTDTQYF. The DNA for the CDR3 is TGTGCCAGTAGTCCCTTCGCGGGCTCTAGCACAGATACGCAGTATTTT. The rearrangement uses TRBV19 and TRBJ2-3, with D perhaps matching TRBD2 (5 bases). The CDR3 is made up of 16 amino acids. V was trimmed by 5 bases and J by 0 bases, leaving 15 bases between them. Germline CDR1 LNHDA, CDR2 SQIVND (reference sequence).

The rearrangement joins TRBV9 to TRBJ1-1; D remains ambiguous. V was cut by 2 bases and J by 4 bases, with 15 bases left in between. CDR3 length: 15 residues. CDR1 is SGDLS, CDR2 YYNGEE, per germline. CDR3 coding DNA: TGTGCCAGCAGCGTGAGCAAGGGAAGTGGCACTGAAGCTTTCTTT. It encodes CASSVSKGSGTEAFF.

The CDR3 sequence: CAWTARGGNQPQHF. As DNA, the CDR3 is TGTGCCTGGACGGCCCGGGGGGGCAATCAGCCCCAGCATTTT. The chain has TRBV30 and TRBJ1-5; TRBD1 might be the D (5 bases). V lost 4 bases, J lost 2 bases, and 12 bases lay in between. The CDR3 contains 14 residues. The V gene's germline CDR1 is GTSNPN and CDR2 SVGIG (reference sequence).

This clone occurred a few times. The V gene is TRBV7-9, the J gene TRBJ1-2; D gene uncertain. The germline V and J ends were trimmed by 5 bases and 3 bases, with 4 bases remaining between them. Germline CDR1 and CDR2: SEHNR and FQNEAQ (reference sequence). The CDR3 covers 11 residues. The CDR3 loop is CASSRDYGYTF. The CDR3 DNA reads TGTGCCAGCAGCAGGGACTATGGCTACACCTTC.

The V call is TRBV12-2, the J call TRBJ1-5. TRBV12-2 is listed as a pseudogene. The CDR3 runs to 17 residues. CDR3 DNA: TGTGCAAGTCGCTTAGAGCAGGGGAGGTTTAGAAATCAGCCCCAGCATTTT. Amino acids: CASRLEQGRFRNQPQHF.

This chain joins TRBV29-1 and TRBJ1-2, with no clear D. The V and J ends lost 2 bases and 1 base respectively, with 14 bases between them. Looked up from germline, CDR1 is SQVTM and CDR2 is ANQGSEA. The CDR3 runs 15 residues. In DNA, the CDR3 is TGCAGCGTTGAACCCAGACTGGCCCATAACTATGGCTACACCTTC. Translated: CSVEPRLAHNYGYTF.

The chain has TRBV6-5 and TRBJ1-1, with D possibly matching TRBD1 (5 bases). This CDR3 is 13 amino acids long. The germline gives CDR1 MNHEY, CDR2 SVGAGI. Trimming stripped 6 bases from V and 3 bases from J, with 11 bases between. In DNA form, the CDR3 reads TGTGCCAGCAGCCCTCGGGGGGACACTGAAGCTTTCTTT. It yields the protein CASSPRGDTEAFF.

The V call is TRBV25-1, the J call TRBJ2-7, with a possible D match to TRBD1 (6 bases). This CDR3 comprises 12 residues. Trimming cost V 9 bases and J 2 bases, with 11 bases left between them. Germline V gene data show CDR1 as MGHDK and CDR2 as SYGVNS. In nucleotides, the CDR3 is TGTGCCAGTTCTACAGGGACCTACGAGCAGTACTTC. Translating gives CASSTGTYEQYF.

The chain carries TRBV6-5 and TRBJ1-1, with 9 bases aligning to TRBD1. This CDR3 is built from 14 residues. J gave up 7 bases and V 5 bases, and 8 bases lay outside the gene matches. Germline V lookup: CDR1 MNHEY, CDR2 SVGAGI. The CDR3 loop reads CASSGGTGFGEAFF. CDR3 DNA sequence: TGTGCCAGCAGTGGCGGGACAGGGTTTGGTGAAGCTTTCTTT.

This rearrangement joins TRBV6-4 to TRBJ2-6; unclear D gene. Trimming removed 3 bases from V and 2 bases from J, with 5 bases in between. Germline V gives CDR1 MRHNA, CDR2 SNTAGT. This CDR3 has 14 amino acids. This CDR3 reads CASSEQPGANVLTF. The DNA for the CDR3 is TGTGCCAGCAGTGAGCAGCCTGGGGCCAACGTCCTGACTTTC.

This clone was observed a few times. The chain has TRBV23-1 and TRBJ1-1; the D is unclear. TRBV23-1 is known as an ORF, though its function is uncertain. Trimming stripped 0 bases from V and 4 bases from J, with 3 bases between. The CDR3 is 12 amino acids. The CDR3 DNA reads as TGCGCCAGCAGTCAATCTAGCACTGAAGCTTTCTTT. Translation gives CASSQSSTEAFF.